These 27 T cell receptor beta chains were sequenced from one sample in a study of molecular identifiers for immune sequencing clone quantification. Each CDR3 protein gets one entry after TCRdb re-called the PCR reads with MiXCR. The sample records tens of thousands of distinct CDR3 sequences, around 21% being singletons. The sequencing input was naive CD8+ T cells from blood, with Jurkat cell RNA spiked in. Noted subset: FACS-sorted CD8+CD4-CCR7+CD45RA+ naive T cells. The receptors were sampled from a human donor in good health. Some libraries in this study had Jurkat cell RNA spiked in.

The chain combines TRBV3-1 with TRBJ2-7; D is possibly TRBD1 (6 bases). The CDR3 extends over 14 amino acids. With 5 bases removed from V and 0 bases from J, the gap between germline ends came to 11 bases. Germline values: CDR1 LGHDT, CDR2 YNNKEL (reference sequence). CDR3 amino acids: CASSKSDSSYEQYF. CDR3 in DNA: TGTGCCAGCAGCAAATCGGACAGCTCCTACGAGCAGTACTTC.

This clonotype was recorded at least ten times. The chain joins TRBV5-1 to TRBJ1-1; D gene unclear. Looked up from germline, CDR1 is SGHRS and CDR2 is YFSETQ. CDR3 length: 12 amino acids. V gave up 3 bases and J gave up 2 bases, with 5 bases separating them. CDR3 in DNA: TGCGCCAGCAGCTGGGGAAACACTGAAGCTTTCTTT. The encoded protein is CASSWGNTEAFF.

This clonotype was counted at least ten times. The chain employs TRBV20-1 and TRBJ2-2; TRBD1 might be the D (6 bases). The V end lost 0 bases, the J end lost 6 bases, and 23 bases lay between the germline ends. This CDR3 has 18 residues. Germline V gene sequence: CDR1 DFQATT, CDR2 SNEGSKA (reference sequence). The DNA of the CDR3 is TGCAGTGCTAGAGATCTAAGGGGGAAGGGTCAGGAGGCCGGGGAGCTGTTTTTT. Translating it yields CSARDLRGKGQEAGELFF.

V and J are TRBV6-5 and TRBJ2-3; 11 bases fit TRBD2. CDR1 and CDR2 from the germline V gene are MNHEY and SVGAGI. This CDR3 contains 20 residues. The V segment lost 0 bases and the J segment 0 bases; nucleotides outside the gene matches: 11. The CDR3 loop is CASSYSHPGTSGTSTDTQYF. CDR3 DNA: TGTGCCAGCAGTTACTCCCACCCCGGGACTAGCGGAACGAGCACAGATACGCAGTATTTT.

In this sample, this clonotype turned up many times. The rearrangement uses TRBV7-2 and TRBJ1-4; the D gene is possibly TRBD1 (5 bases). The CDR3 runs 19 residues. CDR1 SGHTA and CDR2 FQGNSA come from the germline V gene. V was clipped by 5 bases and J by 4 bases, with 26 bases between them. CDR3 residues: CASSPEAGWGWGLNEKLFF. In DNA, the CDR3 is TGTGCCAGCAGCCCTGAGGCGGGTTGGGGATGGGGACTTAATGAAAAACTGTTTTTT.

In this sample, this clonotype turned up many times. The chain employs TRBV4-1 and TRBJ1-4; TRBD1 is a possible D gene (6 bases). CDR1 and CDR2 from the germline V gene are MGHRA and YSYEKL. Between the trimmed V and J ends, which lost 0 bases and 8 bases, there was a span of 13 bases. The CDR3 consists of 15 residues. CDR3 bases: TGCGCCAGCAGCCAAGAAAACAGGGATGGGGAAAAACTGTTTTTT. This codes for CASSQENRDGEKLFF.

About this clonotype: One base away lies a much larger clone, so this may be a sequencing read error. This chain connects TRBV20-1 to TRBJ2-7, with 9 bases aligning to TRBD2. Unmatched junction bases numbered 9, after V lost 6 bases and J lost 3 bases. The CDR3 totals 14 residues. The germline CDR1 and CDR2 sequences are DFQATT and SNEGSKA (reference sequence). Here the CDR3 reads CSAETSGPFYEQYF. CDR3 sequence (DNA): TGCAGTGCAGAGACTAGCGGCCCTTTCTACGAGCAGTACTTC.

This chain uses TRBV12-3 or TRBV12-4 with TRBJ1-1; D is perhaps TRBD1 (6 bases). Trimming pared 3 bases from V and 6 bases from J, leaving 11 bases between. The CDR3 extends over 13 amino acids. In DNA form, the CDR3 reads TGTGCCAGCAGTTTTCCAAGGGGGGCTGAAGCTTTCTTT. The encoded protein is CASSFPRGAEAFF.

This clonotype was found many times. This chain joins TRBV9 and TRBJ2-5, with D hard to call. V was pared by 5 bases and J by 5 bases, with 13 bases between. The CDR3 is 13 amino acids. Germline values: CDR1 SGDLS, CDR2 YYNGEE. The chain's CDR3 is CASSAEAGETQYF. The CDR3 DNA reads as TGTGCCAGCAGTGCCGAGGCTGGGGAGACCCAGTACTTC.

The table lists this clonotype with many counts. This chain joins TRBV27 and TRBJ1-1; D uncertain. V was shortened by 3 bases and J by 8 bases, with 16 bases between the two germline ends. This CDR3 has 14 residues. Looked up from germline, CDR1 is MNHEY and CDR2 is SMNVEV (reference sequence). CDR3 in amino acids: CASSLDLMGSEAFF. CDR3 coding DNA: TGTGCCAGCAGTTTGGATTTAATGGGGAGCGAAGCTTTCTTT.

This clonotype has ten or more counts. The V and J genes are TRBV7-2 and TRBJ2-7; the D is unclear. Germline assignment: CDR1 SGHTA and CDR2 FQGNSA. This CDR3 is 13 amino acids long. Deletions cut 4 bases from V and 4 bases from J, with 11 bases between. CDR3: CASSSGDPYEQYF. CDR3 DNA: TGTGCCAGCAGCTCAGGAGACCCATACGAGCAGTACTTC.

This clonotype was counted between two and nine times. A much more abundant neighbour one base away suggests this may be a read error. J is TRBJ2-7 and V is TRBV27; 8 nucleotides match TRBD2. Germline V gene sequence: CDR1 MNHEY, CDR2 SMNVEV (reference sequence). The CDR3 spans 14 residues. The CDR3 nucleotides read TGTGCCAGCAGCCCGGGACTAGTCTCCTACGGGCAGTACTTC. Encoded protein: CASSPGLVSYGQYF.

This clonotype came up many times. V is TRBV28 and J is TRBJ2-1; unclear D gene. V was pared by 1 base and J by 3 bases, with 10 bases between. The CDR3 loop spans 15 amino acids. Per germline, CDR1 MDHEN and CDR2 SYDVKM. CDR3 region: CASSLSSALYNEQFF. CDR3 nucleotide sequence: TGTGCCAGCAGTTTATCCTCCGCCCTCTACAATGAGCAGTTCTTC.

At least ten counts were recorded for this clonotype. V and J are TRBV7-9 and TRBJ1-5, with unresolved D. Germline V lookup: CDR1 SEHNR, CDR2 FQNEAQ (reference sequence). This CDR3 region has 12 residues. V was pared by 5 bases and J by 6 bases, with 8 bases between. CDR3 bases: TGTGCCAGCAGCCTGCGGAGTCAGCCCCAGCATTTT. Its protein product is CASSLRSQPQHF.

This clonotype has ten or more counts. Written as DNA, the CDR3 is TGTGCCAGCAGCTTTGGCGGTGAAGCTTTCTTT. Translation: CASSFGGEAFF. The chain recombines TRBV5-6 with TRBJ1-1; D call uncertain. CDR1 and CDR2 (germline): SGHDT, YYEEEE. The CDR3 extends over 11 amino acids. With 2 bases removed from V and 7 bases from J, the gap between germline ends came to 6 bases. Based on the CDR3 plus reference TRBV5-6 and TRBJ1-1, the full variable domain is DAGVTQSPTHLIKTRGQQVTLRCSPKSGHDTVSWYQQALGQGPQFIFQYYEEEERQRGNFPDRFSGHQFPNYSSELNVNALLLGDSALYLCASSFGGEAFFGQGTRLTVV.

This clonotype was counted ten times or more. V is TRBV27 and J is TRBJ2-5; 8 bases line up with TRBD2. Looked up from germline, CDR1 is MNHEY and CDR2 is SMNVEV (reference sequence). The CDR3 contains 16 residues. After removal of 2 bases from V and 2 bases from J, the junction contained 7 bases not matched to a gene. CDR3 loop: CASSLAGGFGQETQYF. The CDR3 DNA follows: TGTGCCAGCAGTTTAGCGGGGGGCTTCGGTCAAGAGACCCAGTACTTC.

In this sample, this clonotype turned up a few times. One base away lies a much larger clone, so this may be a sequencing read error. This likely comes from a read error, as the CDR3 has no conserved phenylalanine or tryptophan at its end. The rearrangement uses TRBV6-2 or TRBV6-3 and TRBJ2-2; D may be TRBD1 or TRBD2 (5 bases each). The CDR3 loop spans 12 amino acids. Trimming took 8 bases from V and 7 from J, leaving 11 bases between them. Germline assignment: CDR1 MNHEY and CDR2 SVGEGT. CDR3 sequence: CASGGAGGELFS. The CDR3 DNA reads TGTGCCAGCGGGGGAGCAGGCGGGGAGCTGTTTTCT.

This clonotype has at least ten counts. V gene TRBV4-2 combines with J gene TRBJ2-1; 10 nucleotides match TRBD2. This CDR3 region has 15 residues. Unmatched junction bases numbered 1, after V lost 1 base and J lost 4 bases. Germline values: CDR1 LGHNA, CDR2 YNFKEQ. The chain's CDR3 is CASSQASGSYNEQFF. DNA of the CDR3: TGTGCCAGCAGCCAAGCTAGCGGGAGTTACAATGAGCAGTTCTTC.

In its sample, this clonotype was seen many times. The CDR3 nucleotides read TGTGCCAGCAGTGGGCTAGCGGGGATGGCAGATACGCAGTATTTT. It yields the protein CASSGLAGMADTQYF. The V gene is TRBV2, the J gene TRBJ2-3; 9 nucleotides align to TRBD2. Germline V CDR1 and CDR2: SNHLY, FYNNEI. The CDR3 covers 15 residues. The J segment lost 4 bases and the V segment lost 4 bases, leaving 6 bases of the junction unmatched.

Many counts were recorded for this clonotype. J is TRBJ2-1 and V is TRBV27; TRBD1 might be the D (6 bases). Trimming removed 0 bases from V and 6 bases from J, with 6 bases in between. CDR3 length: 13 residues. The V gene's germline CDR1 is MNHEY and CDR2 SMNVEV (reference sequence). The CDR3 sequence: CASSLSDSNEQFF. CDR3 sequence (DNA): TGTGCCAGCAGTTTATCGGACAGCAATGAGCAGTTCTTC.

Many counts were recorded for this clonotype. The chain recombines TRBV5-6 with TRBJ1-2; no firm D call. The CDR3 contains 14 residues. Germline V gene data show CDR1 as SGHDT and CDR2 as YYEEEE. Deletions cut 4 bases from V and 8 bases from J, with 18 bases between. CDR3 nucleotide sequence: TGTGCCAGCAGCCCGAGCAACGTAGCGAGAGGCTACACCTTC. Its translation: CASSPSNVARGYTF.

This clonotype was recorded many times. The junction departs from the called germline gene at one end, perhaps through a read error. The rearrangement uses TRBV6-5 and TRBJ1-1; D not certain. There are 14 residues in the CDR3. The germline gives CDR1 MNHEY, CDR2 SVGAGI. The DNA for the CDR3 is TGTGCCAGCAGTTACTATTTGGGGAACACTGGAGCTTTCTTT. Translating gives CASSYYLGNTGAFF.

J is TRBJ2-7 and V is TRBV4-3, with TRBD2 matching 14 bases. CDR1 and CDR2 (germline): LGHNA, YSLEER. The junction had 0 bases not matched to a gene; V was cut back by 1 base and J by 4 bases. CDR3 size: 15 residues. The chain's CDR3 is CASSQGTSGRYEQYF. The CDR3 region has the DNA TGCGCCAGCAGCCAAGGGACTAGCGGGAGGTACGAGCAGTACTTC.

This clonotype was seen repeatedly, ten times or more. This chain joins TRBV14 and TRBJ1-6, with 8 bases fitting TRBD1. The CDR3 extends over 16 amino acids. The germline V gene encodes CDR1 SGHDN and CDR2 FVKESK. After removal of 6 bases from V and 0 bases from J, the junction contained 4 bases not matched to a gene. In DNA, the CDR3 is TGTGCCAGCAGTCGGACAGGGAGCTCCTATAATTCACCCCTCCACTTT. Protein product: CASSRTGSSYNSPLHF. Using reference TRBV14 and TRBJ1-6 for the parts outside the CDR3, the full variable domain is EAGVTQFPSHSVIEKGQTVTLRCDPISGHDNLYWYRRVMGKEIKFLLHFVKESKQDESGMPNNRFLAERTGGTYSTLKVQPAELEDSGVYFCASSRTGSSYNSPLHFGNGTRLTVT.

The rearrangement joins TRBV5-6 to TRBJ2-7; the D gene is possibly TRBD1 (6 bases). This CDR3 contains 12 residues. With 1 base removed from V and 11 bases from J, the gap between germline ends came to 13 bases. Germline-derived CDR1 and CDR2 are SGHDT and YYEEEE. The CDR3 is CASSLYPGQEYF. The CDR3 DNA is TGTGCCAGCAGCTTGTACCCGGGACAAGAGTACTTC.

This clonotype was counted at least ten times. V and J are TRBV10-2 and TRBJ2-5; a weak D match, TRBD1 (7 bases). The CDR3 totals 15 residues. The germline V gene encodes CDR1 WSHSY and CDR2 SAAADI. V was trimmed by 4 bases and J by 1 base, leaving 13 bases between them. As DNA, the CDR3 is TGCGCCAGCAGTGGGAGGGACAGCCTCCAAGAGACCCAGTACTTC. Its translation is CASSGRDSLQETQYF.

In its sample, this clonotype was seen many times. CDR3 bases: TGTGCCAGCAGTTTAGACGGTGAGCAGTTCTTC. It specifies CASSLDGEQFF. The chain combines TRBV12-3 or TRBV12-4 with TRBJ2-1; D is unresolved. The CDR3 runs to 11 residues. Deletions cut 1 base from V and 9 bases from J, with 4 bases between.